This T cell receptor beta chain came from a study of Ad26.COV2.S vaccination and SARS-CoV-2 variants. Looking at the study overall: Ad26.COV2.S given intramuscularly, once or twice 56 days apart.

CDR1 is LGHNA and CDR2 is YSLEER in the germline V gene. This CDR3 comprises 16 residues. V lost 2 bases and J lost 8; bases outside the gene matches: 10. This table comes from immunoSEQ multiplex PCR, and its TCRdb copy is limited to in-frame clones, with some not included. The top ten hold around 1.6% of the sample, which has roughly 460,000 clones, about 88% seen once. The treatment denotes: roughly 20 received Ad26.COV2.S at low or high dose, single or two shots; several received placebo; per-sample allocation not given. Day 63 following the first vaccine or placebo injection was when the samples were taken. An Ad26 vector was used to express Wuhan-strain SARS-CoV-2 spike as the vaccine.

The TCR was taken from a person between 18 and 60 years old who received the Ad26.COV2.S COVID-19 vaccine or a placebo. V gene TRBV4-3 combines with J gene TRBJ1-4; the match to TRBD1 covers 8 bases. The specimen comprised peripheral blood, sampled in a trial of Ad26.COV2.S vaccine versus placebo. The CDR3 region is CASSQLTGGIGEKLFF. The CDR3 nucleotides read TGCGCCAGCAGCCAATTAACAGGGGGGATCGGAGAAAAACTGTTTTTT.